This T cell receptor (beta chain) was retrieved from a study of T cell responses to AZD1222 COVID-19 vaccine. For the study at large: The study pooled second doses at about 4 or about 12 weeks.

Study-wide findings and caveats: No day 14 peak samples; only post-peak repertoires were characterized.

On this clone: What it binds is not known.

The assay was immunoSEQ multiplex PCR, and TCRdb's table has in-frame clones only and misses some. The sample includes about 170,000 clones, 80% to 95% seen only once; the top ten take 1.5% to 2%. The sample in question was peripheral blood, obtained on day 0 of AZD1222 vaccination. The source of this sequence is an adult in good health.

CDR3 loop: CASSILSGYEQYF. In nucleotides, the CDR3 is TGTGCCAGTAGTATCTTATCGGGCTACGAGCAGTACTTC. The J gene is TRBJ2-7, the V gene TRBV19, with unresolved D. Germline assignment: CDR1 LNHDA and CDR2 SQIVND (reference sequence). CDR3 size: 13 residues. The V end was cut by 3 bases, the J end by 3 bases, with 9 bases between.